Listed below are T cell receptor beta chains from one sample, sequenced in a study of T cell repertoires in cytomegalovirus infection. TCRdb used MiXCR to reprocess the reads, holding one entry per CDR3 protein. The data contain a few hundred thousand distinct CDR3 sequences, roughly a sixth of them singletons. Sequencing was carried out using PBMCs. These TCRs come from a human donor in good health (CMV status not recorded). Some clones in this sample may be carry-over from other donors' samples. The CDR3 runs from the conserved cysteine through the conserved F or W. D genes are given only for firm matches. Clone size is shown for a subset of rows, as once, few, many or a class of expanded clone.

j_call d_call v_call clone_size cdr3_aa cdr3_nt
TRBJ1-5 - TRBV20-1 - CSARDFASDRFSNQPQHF TGCAGTGCTAGAGATTTTGCGAGCGACAGGTTTAGCAATCAGCCCCAGCATTTT
TRBJ2-3 TRBD2 TRBV7-2 many CASSFPTSGATQPLDTQYF TGTGCCAGCAGCTTCCCGACCAGCGGGGCCACACAACCTTTGGATACGCAGTATTTT
TRBJ2-1 - TRBV5-1 few CASSLASVNSYNEQFF TGCGCCAGCAGCTTGGCAAGCGTAAATTCCTACAATGAGCAGTTCTTC
TRBJ1-4 - TRBV6-1 many CASSETGLGDEKLFF TGTGCCAGCAGTGAAACGGGGCTCGGCGATGAAAAACTGTTTTTT
TRBJ2-2 TRBD1 TRBV7-2 many CASKGQTNTGELFF TGTGCCAGCAAGGGACAGACGAACACCGGGGAGCTGTTTTTT
TRBJ1-4 - TRBV6-6 few CASREFNEKLFF TGTGCCAGCAGGGAATTTAATGAAAAACTGTTTTTT
TRBJ2-7 TRBD2 TRBV4-1 - CASSLTLAGGSYEQYF TGCGCCAGCAGTCTCACCCTAGCGGGGGGTTCCTACGAGCAGTACTTC
TRBJ2-5 - TRBV4-1 - CASSQVVLAETQYF TGCGCCAGCAGCCAAGTTGTCCTAGCTGAGACCCAGTACTTC
TRBJ2-7 - TRBV7-9 many CASSLAGQSYEQYF TGTGCCAGCAGCTTAGCAGGGCAGTCCTACGAGCAGTACTTC
TRBJ1-1 - TRBV6-1 - CASSGRPEGDTEAFF TGTGCCAGCAGCGGACGGCCGGAGGGGGACACTGAAGCTTTCTTT
TRBJ2-3 TRBD2 TRBV5-6 few CASSAELAGGLNTQYF TGTGCCAGCAGCGCCGAACTAGCGGGGGGGTTGAATACGCAGTATTTT
TRBJ1-2 - TRBV7-6 many CASSLLRGYGYTF TGTGCCAGCAGCTTATTAAGGGGCTATGGCTACACCTTC
TRBJ1-1 - TRBV4-2 few CASSQGARGGTEAFF TGTGCCAGCAGCCAAGGTGCCAGGGGTGGCACTGAAGCTTTCTTT
TRBJ1-2 - TRBV6-1 - CASSLDSPAGYGYTF TGTGCCAGCAGCCTAGACAGTCCCGCAGGATATGGCTACACCTTC
TRBJ1-6 - TRBV2 few CASSVNRDTSPLHF TGTGCCAGCAGTGTGAACAGGGACACTTCACCCCTCCACTTT
TRBJ1-1 - TRBV20-1 - CSARAWGNTEAFF TGCAGTGCTAGAGCATGGGGGAACACTGAAGCTTTCTTT
TRBJ1-2 - TRBV6-5 - CASSYSNAGGRYYGYTF TGTGCCAGCAGTTACTCGAATGCGGGCGGACGTTACTATGGCTACACCTTC
TRBJ2-5 - TRBV7-9 - CASSLAVAGFGETQYF TGTGCCAGCAGCCTCGCTGTCGCGGGGTTCGGAGAGACCCAGTACTTC
TRBJ1-2 - TRBV6-2/TRBV6-3 - CASSSKYGYTF TGTGCCAGCAGTTCGAAATATGGCTACACCTTC
TRBJ1-6 - TRBV7-2 many CASSTRQTYNSPLHF TGTGCCAGCAGCACCCGACAGACCTATAATTCACCCCTCCACTTT
TRBJ2-1 - TRBV28 - CASSLSGGDESFF TGTGCCAGCAGTTTATCGGGCGGGGATGAGTCGTTCTTC
TRBJ1-2 TRBD1 TRBV7-1 few CASNPGTEGYTF TGTGCCAGCAACCCTGGGACAGAAGGCTACACCTTC
TRBJ2-3 - TRBV3-1 - CASSQDLAGKGRDTQYF TGTGCCAGCAGCCAAGATCTAGCCGGGAAGGGGAGAGATACGCAGTATTTT
TRBJ2-4 - TRBV3-1 - CASSPARIHNIQYF TGTGCCAGCAGCCCCGCTAGAATTCACAACATTCAGTACTTC
TRBJ1-2 - TRBV12-3/TRBV12-4 few CASRDPGYGYTF TGTGCCAGCAGGGACCCGGGGTATGGCTACACCTTC
TRBJ1-4 - TRBV19 many CASIGGPFNEKLFF TGTGCCAGTATCGGTGGCCCATTTAATGAAAAACTGTTTTTT
TRBJ1-2 - TRBV20-1 - CSARRSYYGYTF TGCAGTGCTAGACGCAGTTACTATGGCTACACCTTC
TRBJ1-4 TRBD1 TRBV20-1 once CSARARDRLAWDEKLFF TGCAGTGCTAGGGCCCGGGACAGGCTTGCGTGGGATGAAAAACTGTTTTTT
TRBJ2-7 - TRBV6-5 - CATRGVYPSYEQYF TGTGCCACCCGTGGCGTCTACCCTTCCTACGAGCAGTACTTC
TRBJ1-1 - TRBV7-3 - CASSLTSFGETEAFF TGTGCCAGCAGTTTAACGAGTTTCGGGGAGACTGAAGCTTTCTTT
TRBJ2-1 TRBD2 TRBV20-1 - CSAFAGTSGSNEQFF TGCAGTGCATTCGCCGGGACTAGCGGATCCAATGAGCAGTTCTTC
TRBJ1-1 - TRBV7-8 many CASSLGGGRLSEAFF TGTGCCAGCAGCTTAGGGGGCGGCAGGTTATCTGAAGCTTTCTTT
TRBJ2-5 - TRBV7-2 many CASSLVGVGETQYF TGTGCCAGCAGCTTAGTGGGGGTAGGAGAGACCCAGTACTTC
TRBJ1-1 - TRBV7-9 few CASTGPTEAFF TGTGCCAGCACAGGGCCCACTGAAGCTTTCTTT
TRBJ2-1 TRBD1 TRBV18 - CASSLLGTDNEQFF TGTGCCAGCTCACTCCTAGGGACAGACAATGAGCAGTTCTTC
TRBJ1-1 - TRBV18 few CASSSTWGPDSEAFF TGTGCCAGCTCGTCCACGTGGGGGCCCGACAGTGAAGCTTTCTTT
TRBJ2-3 - TRBV7-9 - CASRLEGSTDTQYF TGTGCCAGCAGATTGGAGGGAAGCACAGATACGCAGTATTTT
TRBJ2-2 TRBD2 TRBV7-2 many CASSPSSGGVTGELFF TGTGCCAGCAGCCCGAGTAGCGGGGGAGTCACCGGGGAGCTGTTTTTT
TRBJ1-2 - TRBV12-3/TRBV12-4 many CASSFGASVGANYGYTF TGTGCCAGCAGTTTCGGGGCATCAGTAGGGGCTAACTATGGCTACACCTTC
TRBJ1-2 - TRBV6-2/TRBV6-3 - CASSYLPGGGYTF TGTGCCAGCAGTTACTTGCCGGGAGGGGGCTACACCTTC
TRBJ1-5 - TRBV7-9 many CASSYGQAPQHF TGTGCCAGCAGCTACGGACAAGCCCCCCAGCATTTT
TRBJ1-1 TRBD1 TRBV5-6 - CASSLPGQGTEAFF TGTGCCAGCAGCCTGCCGGGACAGGGAACTGAAGCTTTCTTT
TRBJ1-1 - TRBV12-3/TRBV12-4 - CASSSGLESTEAFF TGTGCCAGCAGCTCCGGGTTGGAGAGCACTGAAGCTTTCTTT
TRBJ2-7 TRBD2 TRBV27 - CASSLGSGGLYEQYF TGTGCCAGCAGTCTCGGTAGCGGGGGGTTATACGAGCAGTACTTC
TRBJ2-7 TRBD1 TRBV6-6 - CASSYSMAGQGYEQYF TGTGCCAGCAGTTACTCGATGGCGGGACAGGGGTACGAGCAGTACTTC
TRBJ2-3 - TRBV6-6 few CASRRQVVGDTQYF TGTGCCAGCAGAAGACAGGTGGTCGGGGATACGCAGTATTTT
TRBJ2-7 - TRBV7-2 many CASSLALLGEQYF TGTGCCAGCAGCTTAGCGCTCCTAGGGGAGCAGTACTTC
TRBJ2-5 - TRBV20-1 - CSARVGGQETQYF TGCAGTGCTAGGGTGGGGGGTCAAGAGACCCAGTACTTC
TRBJ2-1 - TRBV7-2 many CASSLGSGSSYNEQFF TGTGCCAGCAGCTTAGGTTCAGGGAGCTCCTACAATGAGCAGTTCTTC
TRBJ2-5 - TRBV12-3/TRBV12-4 many CASGLTETQYF TGTGCCAGCGGGTTAACGGAGACCCAGTACTTC
TRBJ1-6 - TRBV7-2 many CASSLDPTLGALHF TGTGCCAGCAGCTTAGACCCCACCTTGGGGGCCCTCCACTTT
TRBJ2-7 TRBD2 TRBV7-8 many CASSSRLAGSYEQYF TGTGCCAGCAGCTCTCGACTAGCGGGGTCCTACGAGCAGTACTTC
TRBJ1-6 - TRBV5-1 few CASSFDEPSRSPLHF TGCGCCAGCAGCTTCGACGAACCGTCGCGTTCACCCCTCCACTTT
TRBJ2-1 TRBD1 TRBV6-2/TRBV6-3 - CASKLRDRNYNEQFF TGTGCCAGCAAACTCCGGGACAGGAATTACAATGAGCAGTTCTTC